The clone carrying this T cell receptor beta chain came up a few times. Its antigen is not known. This entry belongs to a study of CD8+ T cells in alopecia areata. The sample's treatment: oral pan-JAK inhibitor, 5-10 mg twice daily. Sampling of alopecia areata patients yielded lesional scalp punch biopsies as well as peripheral blood. TCR sequencing used cDNA made by reverse transcription of extracted RNA. TCRdb's table, derived via immunoSEQ multiplex PCR, lists solely in-frame clones and lacks some. The sample records fewer than 250,000 clones, roughly two fifths being singletons. Study results and limitations: Elevated clonality characterized lesional scalp relative to normal scalp, particularly in alopecia totalis/universalis. Patients shared TCRs less clearly than mice did, possibly owing to HLA. Both scalp clonality and the expanded CD8+ clones among the top 100 showed a significant decrease with tofacitinib.

The trim removed 5 bases at V and 6 bases at J, leaving 10 bases unmatched. Germline CDR1 SQVTM, CDR2 ANQGSEA. This CDR3 is built from 16 residues. The chain couples TRBV29-1 to TRBJ2-2; TRBD2 matches 12 bases. Source: CD4+ T cells sorted from blood, taken around week 34, from a patient treated with tofacitinib. This TCR was sampled from a human donor with alopecia areata. Here the CDR3 reads CSVPRQTSGSSGELFF. CDR3 nucleotides: TGCAGCGTTCCTAGACAGACTAGCGGGAGTTCCGGGGAGCTGTTTTTT.